This T cell receptor beta chain stems from a study of shared clonotypes between healthy human individuals. This CDR3 comprises 10 residues. Germline V gives CDR1 MDHEN, CDR2 SYDVKM. V was cut by 8 bases and J by 6 bases, with 5 bases left in between. Generated by immunoSEQ multiplex PCR, the TCRdb table keeps only in-frame clones and is missing some. The sample has a few million clones, over 90% seen once; the top ten hold under 0.45%. This sequence joins TRBV28 and TRBJ2-1; weak D call: TRBD1 (5 bases). The receptor comes from a man aged 18 to 29 in good health. Some clones in this sample may be carry-over from other donors' samples. The sequenced sample consisted of naive CD4+ T cells from PBMCs. Stated subset: CD45RA+ positively selected. CDR3 in DNA: TGTGCCAGCCAGGGCAATGAGCAGTTCTTC. This codes for CASQGNEQFF.